Below, 7 T cell receptor beta chains from the same sample are listed, as sequenced in a study of shared clonotypes between healthy human individuals. Sequenced by immunoSEQ multiplex PCR; TCRdb stores in-frame clones only, minus some. Of a few million clones detected, approximately 95% appear once; the ten largest clones hold 0.39%. The material sequenced was naive CD4+ T cells from PBMCs. The subset is: CD45RA+ positively selected. These receptors all come from a man aged 18 to 35 in good health. Some clones in this sample may be carry-over from other donors' samples.

In the case of this clone: The sample holds other DNA sequences that translate to the same CDR3. This sequence joins TRBV5-4 and TRBJ2-3; D remains ambiguous. Germline V gene lookup returns CDR1 SGHNT and CDR2 YYREEE (reference sequence). The length of the CDR3 is 11 residues. Trimming stripped 0 bases from V and 5 bases from J, with 1 base between. The CDR3 is CASSLEDTQYF. As DNA, the CDR3 is TGTGCCAGCAGCTTGGAAGATACGCAGTATTTT.

The chain couples TRBV18 to TRBJ1-1; 9 bases fit TRBD1. Per the germline V gene, CDR1 is KGHSH and CDR2 is LQKENI. The CDR3 covers 15 residues. Trimming cost V 2 bases and J 4 bases; bases outside gene matches: 5. The CDR3 loop reads CASSPGGQGITEAFF. CDR3 in DNA: TGTGCCAGCTCACCAGGGGGACAGGGAATCACTGAAGCTTTCTTT.

The genes are TRBV28 and TRBJ2-3; 9 bases match TRBD2. The V gene end was trimmed by 4 bases and the J gene end by 0 bases; junction bases not matched to a gene: 11. Germline CDR1 reads MDHEN; CDR2 reads SYDVKM. The CDR3 has 18 residues. CDR3 loop: CASSSSRFSGGSTDTQYF. The CDR3 region has the DNA TGTGCCAGCAGTTCCTCCCGCTTCAGCGGGGGGAGCACAGATACGCAGTATTTT.

The chain couples TRBV5-4 to TRBJ2-3; D may be TRBD1 (5 bases). Germline assignment: CDR1 SGHNT and CDR2 YYREEE (reference sequence). The CDR3 loop spans 14 amino acids. The ends were cut back, 2 bases at V and 4 bases at J, with 11 bases in the middle. CDR3 DNA: TGTGCCAGCAGCTTCCAGGGAATGGCAGATACGCAGTATTTT. This encodes CASSFQGMADTQYF.

V is TRBV7-8 and J is TRBJ2-1; 11 bases line up with TRBD2. This CDR3 has 17 amino acids. V lost 2 bases, J lost 5 bases, and 8 bases stayed unmatched. Germline V lookup: CDR1 SGHVS, CDR2 FQNEAQ. For the CDR3, the DNA is TGTGCCAGCAGCTTATCCCTAGCGGGAGGATCACACAATGAGCAGTTCTTC. It yields the protein CASSLSLAGGSHNEQFF.

Regarding this clone: Within the sample, other DNA sequences also encode this same CDR3. CDR3 nucleotides: TGTGCCAGTAGCATCGACAGGGACACTGAAGCTTTCTTT. Translated: CASSIDRDTEAFF. The chain recombines TRBV19 with TRBJ1-1, with 7 bases identical to TRBD1. CDR3 length equals 13 residues. The V gene end was trimmed by 6 bases and the J gene end by 3 bases; junction bases not matched to a gene: 4. Germline CDR1 LNHDA, CDR2 SQIVND (reference sequence).

This chain joins TRBV5-1 and TRBJ1-3; TRBD1 matches at 7 bases. The germline CDR1 and CDR2 sequences are SGHRS and YFSETQ. V was clipped by 4 bases and J by 1 base; unmatched bases: 2. The CDR3 loop spans 14 amino acids. CDR3 protein: CASSETGSGNTIYF. In DNA form, the CDR3 reads TGCGCCAGCAGCGAGACAGGGTCTGGAAACACCATATATTTT. Filled out from reference TRBV5-1 and TRBJ1-3, the complete variable domain reads KAGVTQTPRYLIKTRGQQVTLSCSPISGHRSVSWYQQTPGQGLQFLFEYFSETQRNKGNFPGRFSGRQFSNSRSEMNVSTLELGDSALYLCASSETGSGNTIYFGEGSWLTVV.